This T cell receptor beta chain was profiled in a study of CD8 T cells in ankylosing spondylitis. This clonotype was picked up many times. Its antigen is currently unknown. TCRdb used MiXCR to reprocess the 5' RACE reads, holding one entry per CDR3 protein. The table lists 40,000 or so distinct CDR3 sequences, less than 3.5% of them singletons. The V segment lost 4 bases and the J segment 3 bases; nucleotides outside the gene matches: 3. The CDR3 loop spans 14 amino acids. Germline V CDR1 and CDR2: SGDLS, YYNGEE. The study, taken as a whole, reports: Disease-linked clones reportedly showed significant enrichment in matched ankylosing spondylitis synovial fluid. Some of these motif variants have turned up before, in reports on reactive arthritis synovial fluid and blood. CD8+ cells made up the disease-linked clones, which were relatively rare in peripheral blood. Typical of ankylosing spondylitis blood, it appeared, was a TCR beta motif of eight highly homologous variants.

Material: blood, either unsorted or a sorted T cell fraction (not recorded which). The sequence came from a male donor with ankylosing spondylitis or in good health (not recorded which). The rearrangement joins TRBV9 to TRBJ2-1, with TRBD2 matching over 8 bases. CDR3 sequence (DNA): TGTGCCAGCAGCCACGGGACTAGCTACAATGAGCAGTTCTTC. Translating gives CASSHGTSYNEQFF.